These 10 T cell receptor beta chains were sequenced from one sample in a study of human T cells and chemical hapten exposure. The sample's time point: pre-sensitization, week 0. Described treatment: therapeutic diphenylcyclopropenone sensitization with weekly scalp DPC. Each CDR3 protein gets one entry after TCRdb re-called the RACE reads with MiXCR. Of 350,000 to 450,000 distinct CDR3 sequences detected, approximately 5.1% appear once; the ten largest clones hold roughly 2.6%. This material consisted of whole blood, taken in connection with sensitization to the hapten diphenylcyclopropenone (DPC). These receptors were obtained from a woman aged 45 to 65 with alopecia areata. Some clones in this sample may be carry-over from other donors' samples.

This clonotype was detected many times. CDR3 region: CASSLGRSDTQYF. DNA of the CDR3: TGTGCCAGCAGCTTAGGACGGTCAGATACGCAGTATTTT. This chain links TRBV13 with TRBJ2-3; no clear D gene. Trimming removed 0 bases from V and 4 bases from J, with 5 bases in between. The germline CDR1 and CDR2 sequences are PRHDT and FYEKMQ (reference sequence). This CDR3 comprises 13 residues. Drawing the rest from reference TRBV13 and TRBJ2-3, the complete variable domain is AAGVIQSPRHLIKEKRETATLKCYPIPRHDTVYWYQQGPGQDPQFLISFYEKMQSDKGSIPDRFSAQQFSDYHSELNMSSLELGDSALYFCASSLGRSDTQYFGPGTRLTVL.

This clonotype was seen many times. V usage is TRBV6-2 or TRBV6-3 and J usage is TRBJ2-2; the D gene is possibly TRBD1 (8 bases). The V end was cut by 7 bases, the J end by 0 bases, with 21 bases between. CDR1 and CDR2 from the germline V gene are MNHEY and SVGEGT. The CDR3 extends over 18 amino acids. Here the CDR3 reads CASITRGLADSNTGELFF. The CDR3 nucleotides are TGTGCCAGCATCACCAGGGGGCTAGCGGATTCGAACACCGGGGAGCTGTTTTTT.

The J gene is TRBJ1-6, the V gene TRBV21-1; the D call TRBD1 from the table was never checked on the DNA. TRBV21-1 is a listed pseudogene. This CDR3 region has 13 residues. The CDR3 sequence is CASSKDSLSPLHF. The CDR3 region has the DNA TGTGCCAGCAGCAAGGACAGCCTTTCACCCCTCCACTTT.

The table lists this clonotype with a few counts. V is TRBV7-8 and J is TRBJ2-3; 7 bases match TRBD2. The CDR3 runs 15 residues. Trimming took 7 bases from V and 0 from J; bases not matched to a gene: 7. Germline V CDR1 and CDR2: SGHVS, FQNEAQ. The CDR3 nucleotides are TGTGCCAGCACCCTTAGGGAGGGGAGCACAGATACGCAGTATTTT. Translating gives CASTLREGSTDTQYF. The whole variable domain, remainder taken from reference TRBV7-8 and TRBJ2-3, is GAGVSQSPRYKVAKRGQDVALRCDPISGHVSLFWYQQALGQGPEFLTYFQNEAQLDKSGLPSDRFFAERPEGSVSTLKIQRTQQEDSAVYLCASTLREGSTDTQYFGPGTRLTVL.

V usage is TRBV6-5 and J usage is TRBJ1-2; D remains unclear. Trimming left V 2 bases short and J 8 bases short, with 15 bases between. The CDR3 loop spans 14 amino acids. Germline V gene sequence: CDR1 MNHEY, CDR2 SVGAGI. The CDR3 reads CASSYGEATLGYTF. CDR3 nucleotide sequence: TGTGCCAGCAGTTACGGCGAGGCCACTTTGGGCTACACCTTC.

Of note for this clonotype: The germline gene is not matched at one end of the junction; a read error may be the cause. This rearrangement joins TRBV28 to TRBJ2-1; TRBD2 might be the D (5 bases). The length of the CDR3 is 15 residues. CDR1 and CDR2 from the germline V gene are MDHEN and SYDVKM. The CDR3 protein is CACSFGGSLYNEQFF. CDR3 DNA: TGTGCCTGCAGTTTCGGTGGGAGCCTTTACAATGAGCAGTTCTTC.

This clonotype was observed a few times. J is TRBJ1-1 and V is TRBV5-1; D ambiguous. The length of the CDR3 is 13 residues. CDR1 and CDR2 (germline): SGHRS, YFSETQ. Trimming took off 1 base at V and 5 bases at J, with 9 bases between the two ends. CDR3 bases: TGCGCCAGCAGCTTGCACTGGGATACTGAAGCTTTCTTT. This encodes CASSLHWDTEAFF.

The gene calls are TRBV7-9 and TRBJ1-1; D is perhaps TRBD1 (5 bases). Germline V gene data show CDR1 as SEHNR and CDR2 as FQNEAQ (reference sequence). The ends were cut back, 1 base at V and 4 bases at J, with 10 bases in the middle. The CDR3 loop spans 14 amino acids. The CDR3 coding sequence is TGTGCCAGCAGCTTAGAGGGACGTATCACTGAAGCTTTCTTT. This encodes CASSLEGRITEAFF.

This chain links TRBV29-1 with TRBJ1-1, with D possibly being TRBD1 (5 bases). V lost 7 bases, J lost 2 bases, and 11 bases lay in between. This CDR3 spans 12 amino acids. CDR1 is SQVTM, CDR2 ANQGSEA, per germline. CDR3 residues: CSGGHPNTEAFF. The CDR3 DNA follows: TGCAGCGGAGGACACCCCAACACTGAAGCTTTCTTT.

This clonotype was observed many times. The V gene is TRBV3-1, the J gene TRBJ2-1, with 10 nucleotides matching TRBD2. The CDR3 totals 15 residues. V shed 3 bases and J 4 bases; nucleotides not matched to a gene: 3. Germline CDR1 is LGHDT and CDR2 is YNNKEL (reference sequence). The CDR3 DNA sequence: TGTGCCAGCAGCCAGGGGACTAGCGAATACAATGAGCAGTTCTTC. This translates into CASSQGTSEYNEQFF.